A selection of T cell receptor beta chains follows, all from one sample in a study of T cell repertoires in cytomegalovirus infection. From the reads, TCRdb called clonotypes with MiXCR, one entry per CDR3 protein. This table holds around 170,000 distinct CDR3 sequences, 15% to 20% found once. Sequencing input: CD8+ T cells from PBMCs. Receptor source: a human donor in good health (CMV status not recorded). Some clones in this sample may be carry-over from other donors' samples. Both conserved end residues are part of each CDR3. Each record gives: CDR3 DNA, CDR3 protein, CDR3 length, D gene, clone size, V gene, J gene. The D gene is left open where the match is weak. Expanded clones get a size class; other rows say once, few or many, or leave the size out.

DNA: TGCAGTGCTGGGACGGGCAGTCAAGGAGAGACCCAGTACTTC
CDR3: CSAGTGSQGETQYF
length: 14
D: NA
size: few
V: TRBV20-1
J: TRBJ2-5

DNA: TGTGCCAGCAGCCCCGCCGGGTCCGTTAGGGAGACCCAGTACTTC
CDR3: CASSPAGSVRETQYF
length: 15
D: NA
size: NA
V: TRBV7-2
J: TRBJ2-5

DNA: TGTGCCAGCAGCCCTTACGACAATCCCTATGGCTACACCTTC
CDR3: CASSPYDNPYGYTF
length: 14
D: NA
size: many
V: TRBV7-9
J: TRBJ1-2

DNA: TGTGCCAGCAGCTTGGGGGTAGAGGACACTGAAGCTTTCTTT
CDR3: CASSLGVEDTEAFF
length: 14
D: NA
size: NA
V: TRBV5-4
J: TRBJ1-1

DNA: TGTGCCAGCGGACCTCCATCTGGGACCCAGTACTTC
CDR3: CASGPPSGTQYF
length: 12
D: NA
size: few
V: TRBV7-7
J: TRBJ2-5

DNA: TGTGCCAGCAGCTTATACGGCAATGAGCAGTTCTTC
CDR3: CASSLYGNEQFF
length: 12
D: NA
size: NA
V: TRBV7-9
J: TRBJ2-1

DNA: TGTGCCAGCAGCTTAGGGGCCAGACAGTACAGGACCATTCAGTACTTC
CDR3: CASSLGARQYRTIQYF
length: 16
D: NA
size: NA
V: TRBV7-9
J: TRBJ2-4

DNA: TGCGCCAGCAGCCAACCCGGGGGGCCGGATGAGCAGTTCTTC
CDR3: CASSQPGGPDEQFF
length: 14
D: NA
size: NA
V: TRBV4-1
J: TRBJ2-1

DNA: TGTGCCAGCAGTCTTCGGGACGGACTCACCGGGGAGCTGTTTTTT
CDR3: CASSLRDGLTGELFF
length: 15
D: NA
size: NA
V: TRBV12-3/TRBV12-4
J: TRBJ2-2

DNA: TGTGCCAGCAGCATGGGACAGGGACCCAATCAGCCCCAGCATTTT
CDR3: CASSMGQGPNQPQHF
length: 15
D: TRBD1
size: NA
V: TRBV12-3/TRBV12-4
J: TRBJ1-5

DNA: TGTGCCAGCGGGTACAGTCAGCCCCAGCATTTT
CDR3: CASGYSQPQHF
length: 11
D: NA
size: NA
V: TRBV27
J: TRBJ1-5

DNA: TGTGCCAGTAGTATGGGGACAGGGAACCAAGAGAACCAGTACTTC
CDR3: CASSMGTGNQENQYF
length: 15
D: TRBD1
size: NA
V: TRBV19
J: TRBJ2-5

DNA: TGTGCCAGCAGCTCACCGGGACTAGCGGATTACAATGAGCAGTTCTTC
CDR3: CASSSPGLADYNEQFF
length: 16
D: TRBD2
size: once
V: TRBV7-4
J: TRBJ2-1

DNA: TGTGCCAGCAGCTTACCCCGGATTAGGGAGACCCAGTACTTC
CDR3: CASSLPRIRETQYF
length: 14
D: NA
size: many
V: TRBV7-9
J: TRBJ2-5

DNA: TGTGCCAGCAGTCCATTAGCGGAGATCTACAATGAGCAGTTCTTC
CDR3: CASSPLAEIYNEQFF
length: 15
D: NA
size: NA
V: TRBV28
J: TRBJ2-1

DNA: TGCAGCGTTGAAGATGGAGGCAGACAGGGAGTCACAGATACGCAGTATTTT
CDR3: CSVEDGGRQGVTDTQYF
length: 17
D: TRBD1
size: many
V: TRBV29-1
J: TRBJ2-3

DNA: TGTGCCAGCAGTACCCGACAGGGGACCGGCGGGGAGCTGTTTTTT
CDR3: CASSTRQGTGGELFF
length: 15
D: TRBD1
size: NA
V: TRBV6-5
J: TRBJ2-2

DNA: TGTGCCAGCAGCTTGGACGGTCCTCGAGGAAACACCATATATTTT
CDR3: CASSLDGPRGNTIYF
length: 15
D: NA
size: few
V: TRBV7-9
J: TRBJ1-3

DNA: TGTGCCAGCAGTTTTAAGGGGGGGGCCTGGAATGAGCAGTTCTTC
CDR3: CASSFKGGAWNEQFF
length: 15
D: NA
size: few
V: TRBV12-3/TRBV12-4
J: TRBJ2-1

DNA: TGTGCCAGCAGCCTCCCGGGCGGGAGGGCCGGCAATGAGCAGTTCTTC
CDR3: CASSLPGGRAGNEQFF
length: 16
D: TRBD2
size: NA
V: TRBV7-8
J: TRBJ2-1

DNA: TGTGCCAGCAGCTTACTTAGGACAGCACCCTATGGCTACACCTTC
CDR3: CASSLLRTAPYGYTF
length: 15
D: NA
size: many
V: TRBV7-4
J: TRBJ1-2

DNA: TGTGCCAGCAGTGAATACGGAGAGGCGGAGACCCAGTACTTC
CDR3: CASSEYGEAETQYF
length: 14
D: NA
size: few
V: TRBV25-1
J: TRBJ2-5

DNA: TGTGCCAGCAGCGGACTAGCGGGGGGCCACGAGCAGTACTTC
CDR3: CASSGLAGGHEQYF
length: 14
D: TRBD2
size: NA
V: TRBV7-2
J: TRBJ2-7

DNA: TGTGCCAGCAGTTTTACTCCGGCAGGGAACAATGAGCAGTTCTTC
CDR3: CASSFTPAGNNEQFF
length: 15
D: NA
size: NA
V: TRBV28
J: TRBJ2-1

DNA: TGCGCCAGCAGCCAAGATGATCCTAGCGGGACTTCTAGCACAGATACGCAGTATTTT
CDR3: CASSQDDPSGTSSTDTQYF
length: 19
D: TRBD2
size: NA
V: TRBV4-3
J: TRBJ2-3

DNA: TGTGCCAGCAGTTACCGATGGGGGACTCAAGAGACCCAGTACTTC
CDR3: CASSYRWGTQETQYF
length: 15
D: NA
size: NA
V: TRBV6-2/TRBV6-3
J: TRBJ2-5

DNA: TGTGCCAGCAGCTTAGAATCTGCGGGGGGGCTTAATGAGCAGTTCTTC
CDR3: CASSLESAGGLNEQFF
length: 16
D: TRBD2
size: NA
V: TRBV11-2
J: TRBJ2-1

DNA: TGCAGTGCTAGAGATTATAAGGGGCACCAGAACACTGAAGCTTTCTTT
CDR3: CSARDYKGHQNTEAFF
length: 16
D: NA
size: NA
V: TRBV20-1
J: TRBJ1-1

DNA: TGTGCCAGTAGTATAGGGAGGGACAGCTACGAGCAGTACTTC
CDR3: CASSIGRDSYEQYF
length: 14
D: NA
size: few
V: TRBV19
J: TRBJ2-7

DNA: TGTGCCAGCACCAACCGTGCGGACAGGGCCCAAGAGACCCAGTACTTC
CDR3: CASTNRADRAQETQYF
length: 16
D: TRBD1
size: NA
V: TRBV7-6
J: TRBJ2-5

DNA: TGCAGCGTTGAGGGGCTAGCGGGAGCCCCCAATGAGCAGTTCTTC
CDR3: CSVEGLAGAPNEQFF
length: 15
D: TRBD2
size: NA
V: TRBV29-1
J: TRBJ2-1

DNA: TGTGCCAGCAGTTTATACCTTCCTAACCCCTACGAGCAGTACTTC
CDR3: CASSLYLPNPYEQYF
length: 15
D: NA
size: NA
V: TRBV27
J: TRBJ2-7

DNA: TGTGCCAGCAGCTTAGGATTCTCTAGCGGGGTATACAATGAGCAGTTCTTC
CDR3: CASSLGFSSGVYNEQFF
length: 17
D: TRBD2
size: medium-sized
V: TRBV7-2
J: TRBJ2-1

DNA: TGTGCCAGCAGTTACTCCAGAGCCAGTGGATCTTCCTACGAGCAGTACTTC
CDR3: CASSYSRASGSSYEQYF
length: 17
D: NA
size: NA
V: TRBV6-6
J: TRBJ2-7

DNA: TGTGCCAGCAGTTACACGGTGGGGAACGCTGAAGCTTTCTTT
CDR3: CASSYTVGNAEAFF
length: 14
D: NA
size: few
V: TRBV6-5
J: TRBJ1-1

DNA: TGTGCCAGCAAACAGGGGGGGGGTCAGCCCCAGCATTTT
CDR3: CASKQGGGQPQHF
length: 13
D: TRBD1
size: NA
V: TRBV6-5
J: TRBJ1-5

DNA: TGTGCCACCGATAACCACACTGAAGCTTTCTTT
CDR3: CATDNHTEAFF
length: 11
D: NA
size: few
V: TRBV15
J: TRBJ1-1

DNA: TGTGCCAGCAGTCCGATGCAGGGACGAACTAGTAATGAGCAGTTCTTC
CDR3: CASSPMQGRTSNEQFF
length: 16
D: NA
size: NA
V: TRBV28
J: TRBJ2-1

DNA: TGTGCCAGCAGTTTCGAGCGTGCGAACACCGGGGAGCTGTTTTTT
CDR3: CASSFERANTGELFF
length: 15
D: NA
size: few
V: TRBV12-3/TRBV12-4
J: TRBJ2-2

DNA: TGTGCCACCTGGGGACTAGCGGAGGAAGATACGCAGTATTTT
CDR3: CATWGLAEEDTQYF
length: 14
D: TRBD2
size: many
V: TRBV6-2/TRBV6-3
J: TRBJ2-3

DNA: TGTGCCAGCAGTTCCCCATACGAGGCGAGTAAGATGGGCAATCAGCCCCAGCATTTT
CDR3: CASSSPYEASKMGNQPQHF
length: 19
D: NA
size: few
V: TRBV28
J: TRBJ1-5